This record looks at one TCR beta chain sequence and its context. The entry originates in a study of blood T cell repertoires in COVID-19. Germline CDR1 is SGHAT and CDR2 is FQDESV (reference sequence). Trimming at V came to 5 bases and at J to 3 bases, leaving 5 bases not matched to a gene. The CDR3 runs to 15 residues. Data came from immunoSEQ multiplex PCR; TCRdb stores just in-frame clones and leaves some out. Of some 500,000 clones in the sample, around nine tenths are singletons; the top ten hold less than 9.5%. The J gene is TRBJ2-1, the V gene TRBV11-1; 9 nucleotides agree with TRBD1. Sequencing used peripheral blood. This clonotype originated in a woman aged 45-60 years with COVID-19, enrolled during active disease. This CDR3 reads CASSPDRGRYNEQFF. The CDR3 region has the DNA TGTGCCAGCAGCCCGGACAGGGGTCGCTACAATGAGCAGTTCTTC.